Following are 29 T cell receptor beta chains from one sample sequenced in a study of monozygotic twins with inflammatory bowel disease. Using the 5' RACE reads, TCRdb records one entry per CDR3 protein without DNA. In all, the sample yields 350,000 to 500,000 distinct CDR3 sequences. Sequencing input: blood. The receptor source for this set is a human donor with ulcerative colitis or Crohn's disease, or a healthy co-twin of an affected twin (not recorded which).

The chain is built from TRBV20-1 and TRBJ2-7. Germline loops: CDR1 DFQATT, CDR2 SNEGSKA (reference sequence). This CDR3 is 14 amino acids long. CDR3 sequence: CSAGQTQLIYEQYF.

The CDR3: CASSSLSGGTNTEAFF. The chain is built from TRBV11-2 and TRBJ1-1; TCRdb's assignment of TRBD1 cannot be checked, as there is no DNA. The germline CDR1 and CDR2 sequences are SGHAT and FQNNGV. CDR3 length: 16 residues.

The CDR3 loop reads CASSFEVGFYEQYF. The rearrangement links TRBV11-2 to TRBJ2-7. The CDR3 has 14 amino acids. Germline V gene lookup returns CDR1 SGHAT and CDR2 FQNNGV.

CDR3 residues: CSARRHPGNTEAFF. The chain combines TRBV20-1 with TRBJ1-1. Germline V gene sequence: CDR1 DFQATT, CDR2 SNEGSKA (reference sequence). The CDR3 runs to 14 residues.

This rearrangement joins TRBV11-2 to TRBJ1-5. There are 13 residues in the CDR3. Germline CDR1 SGHAT, CDR2 FQNNGV. The CDR3 sequence: CASSVTDNQPQHF.

The chain combines TRBV5-1 with TRBJ1-1. The CDR3 consists of 14 residues. The germline gives CDR1 SGHRS, CDR2 YFSETQ. The CDR3: CASSSAALNTEAFF.

The V and J genes are TRBV25-1 and TRBJ2-3; checking the TCRdb D call of TRBD1 is not possible without DNA. The CDR3 is made up of 13 amino acids. Germline-derived CDR1 and CDR2 are MGHDK and SYGVNS. The chain's CDR3 is CASSDGKADTQYF.

This chain links TRBV12-3 or TRBV12-4 with TRBJ2-1; as DNA is missing, the TRBD1 call by TCRdb cannot be tested. This CDR3 has 14 residues. CDR3 residues: CASSLETPYNEQFF.

The genes are TRBV7-9 and TRBJ1-2. The CDR3 totals 12 residues. The germline V gene has CDR1 SEHNR and CDR2 FQNEAQ (reference sequence). The CDR3 loop is CAFSSGSDGYTF.

The V gene is TRBV7-2, the J gene TRBJ2-1; TCRdb's D call of TRBD1 is untestable without DNA. The CDR3 consists of 15 residues. Germline V gene sequence: CDR1 SGHTA, CDR2 FQGNSA. The CDR3 region is CASTQGAGASNEQFF.

This chain connects TRBV19 to TRBJ1-2; checking the TCRdb D call of TRBD1 is not possible without DNA. CDR1 and CDR2 (germline): LNHDA, SQIVND (reference sequence). There are 13 residues in the CDR3. The chain's CDR3 is CASSRDRNYGYTF.

The rearrangement links TRBV28 to TRBJ2-5; checking the TCRdb D call of TRBD1 is not possible without DNA. The CDR3 contains 18 residues. Germline V gene lookup returns CDR1 MDHEN and CDR2 SYDVKM. The CDR3 sequence is CASSLVTGGTDVQETQYF. The whole variable domain, filled in from reference TRBV28 and TRBJ2-5, reads DVKVTQSSRYLVKRTGEKVFLECVQDMDHENMFWYRQDPGLGLRLIYFSYDVKMKEKGDIPEGYSVSREKKERFSLILESASTNQTSMYLCASSLVTGGTDVQETQYFGPGTRLLVL.

The chain's CDR3 is CASNGVAANTGELFF. The V and J genes are TRBV19 and TRBJ2-2. The CDR3 contains 15 residues. The germline CDR1 and CDR2 sequences are LNHDA and SQIVND (reference sequence).

The chain combines TRBV7-2 with TRBJ2-7; without DNA, the TCRdb call of TRBD1 cannot be checked. This CDR3 region has 14 residues. CDR1 SGHTA and CDR2 FQGNSA come from the germline V gene. This CDR3 is CASSLLGQGYEQYF.

The chain links TRBV20-1 to TRBJ2-1; lacking DNA, the TRBD2 call made by TCRdb goes unchecked. CDR3 length: 14 residues. The V gene's germline CDR1 is DFQATT and CDR2 SNEGSKA (reference sequence). CDR3 residues: CSARRLASPNEQFF.

The chain couples TRBV5-1 to TRBJ2-7. CDR1 is SGHRS, CDR2 YFSETQ, per germline. The CDR3 spans 15 residues. The CDR3 loop is CASSLTTLGYTEQYF.

J is TRBJ1-4 and V is TRBV7-9; TCRdb lists TRBD1, though no DNA is available to test this call. CDR3 length: 12 amino acids. Looked up from germline, CDR1 is SEHNR and CDR2 is FQNEAQ (reference sequence). This CDR3 reads CASSGEGEKLFF.

The CDR3 protein is CSARDRGWDSPLHF. This chain links TRBV20-1 with TRBJ1-6; with no DNA, the TCRdb D assignment of TRBD1 cannot be verified. The CDR3 is 14 residues long. Germline V gives CDR1 DFQATT, CDR2 SNEGSKA (reference sequence).

The chain has TRBV5-1 and TRBJ2-7; no DNA is available, so the TRBD1 call from TCRdb remains unchecked. CDR3 size: 15 residues. The V gene's germline CDR1 is SGHRS and CDR2 YFSETQ. Here the CDR3 reads CASSFWQRTGGEQYF. Looking up the rest from reference TRBV5-1 and TRBJ2-7 gives the full variable domain: KAGVTQTPRYLIKTRGQQVTLSCSPISGHRSVSWYQQTPGQGLQFLFEYFSETQRNKGNFPGRFSGRQFSNSRSEMNVSTLELGDSALYLCASSFWQRTGGEQYFGPGTRLTVT.

V is TRBV10-3 and J is TRBJ1-1. CDR1 and CDR2 from the germline V gene are ENHRY and SYGVKD. CDR3 length: 14 amino acids. CDR3: CAISRDSLNTEAFF.

The V and J genes are TRBV5-1 and TRBJ2-3; TCRdb's D call of TRBD1 is untestable without DNA. Per germline, CDR1 SGHRS and CDR2 YFSETQ. This CDR3 is built from 15 residues. The CDR3 sequence: CASSPGQGETDTQYF.

The chain employs TRBV7-3 and TRBJ2-3; TCRdb's D gene call, TRBD1, goes unchecked for lack of DNA. In germline, CDR1 is SGHTA, CDR2 FQGTGA. The CDR3 has 19 amino acids. This CDR3 reads CASSPQPPRDTSSTDTQYF.

The chain employs TRBV7-3 and TRBJ2-1; without DNA, the TCRdb call of TRBD1 cannot be checked. The CDR3 spans 15 residues. Per the germline V gene, CDR1 is SGHTA and CDR2 is FQGTGA. The chain's CDR3 is CASSSQQGGLGEQFF.

The chain employs TRBV20-1 and TRBJ2-3; TCRdb picks TRBD2, but there is no DNA to check that call. CDR1 and CDR2 (germline): DFQATT, SNEGSKA (reference sequence). CDR3 length: 15 amino acids. CDR3 loop: CSAFSGRMGTDTQYF.

This chain uses TRBV25-1 with TRBJ2-1; TCRdb designates TRBD1, a call that cannot be tested without DNA. Germline CDR1 is MGHDK and CDR2 is SYGVNS. This CDR3 contains 16 residues. CDR3 sequence: CASSELGGSSYNEQFF.

CDR3 region: CASSYTGPTDTQYF. The chain recombines TRBV6-6 with TRBJ2-3. The CDR3 has 14 amino acids. From germline, CDR1 is MNHNY and CDR2 SVGAGI (reference sequence).

The chain joins TRBV2 to TRBJ1-4. Germline values: CDR1 SNHLY, CDR2 FYNNEI. The CDR3 is made up of 15 amino acids. The CDR3 protein is CASSPPGREGEKLFF.

The chain couples TRBV4-2 to TRBJ2-1; TCRdb's assignment of TRBD2 cannot be checked, as there is no DNA. Germline CDR1 LGHNA, CDR2 YNFKEQ. The CDR3 is 19 amino acids. CDR3 region: CASSLFPRGALSSYNEQFF.

The chain carries TRBV6-5 and TRBJ2-2. From germline, CDR1 is MNHEY and CDR2 SVGAGI. CDR3 length: 15 amino acids. The CDR3 spells CASSYAPTNTGELFF.